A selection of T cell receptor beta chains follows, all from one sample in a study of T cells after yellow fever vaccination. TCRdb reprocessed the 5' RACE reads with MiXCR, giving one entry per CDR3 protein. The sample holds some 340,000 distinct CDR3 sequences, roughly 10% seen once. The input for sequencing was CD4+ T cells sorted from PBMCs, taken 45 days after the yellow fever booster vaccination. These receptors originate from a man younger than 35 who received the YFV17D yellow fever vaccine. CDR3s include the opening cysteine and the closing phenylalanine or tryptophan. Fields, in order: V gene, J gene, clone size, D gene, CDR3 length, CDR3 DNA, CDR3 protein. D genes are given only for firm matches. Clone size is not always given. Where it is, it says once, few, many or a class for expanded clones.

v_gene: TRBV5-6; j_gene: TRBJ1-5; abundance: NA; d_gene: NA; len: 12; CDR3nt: TGTGCCAGCAGCCTATTCAATCAGCCCCAGCATTTT; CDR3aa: CASSLFNQPQHF
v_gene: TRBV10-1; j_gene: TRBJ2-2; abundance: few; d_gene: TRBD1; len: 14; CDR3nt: TGCGCCAGCAGTGAGGGGGACAGCACCGGGGAGCTGTTTTTT; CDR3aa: CASSEGDSTGELFF
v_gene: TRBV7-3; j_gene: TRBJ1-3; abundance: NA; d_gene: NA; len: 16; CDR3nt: TGTGCCAGCAGCTTAACGCGGGACACAGAAGGAAACACCATATATTTT; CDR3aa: CASSLTRDTEGNTIYF
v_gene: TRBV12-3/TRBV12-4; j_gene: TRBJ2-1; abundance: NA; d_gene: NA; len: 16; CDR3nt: TGTGCCAGCAGTTTGGTACTAGGACGGATCTACAATGAGCAGTTCTTC; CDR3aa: CASSLVLGRIYNEQFF
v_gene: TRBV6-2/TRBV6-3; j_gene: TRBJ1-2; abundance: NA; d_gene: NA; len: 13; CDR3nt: TGTGCCAGCAGTTGGCACATCAGCTATGGCTACACCTTC; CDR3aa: CASSWHISYGYTF
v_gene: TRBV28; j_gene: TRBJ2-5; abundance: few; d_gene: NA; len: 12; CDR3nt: TGTGCCACCCAGTCAGTGGCGGAGACCCAGTACTTC; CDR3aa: CATQSVAETQYF
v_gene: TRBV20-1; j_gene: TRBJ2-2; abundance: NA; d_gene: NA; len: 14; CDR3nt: TGCAGTGTTGCTGGCCACACGAACACCGGGGAGCTGTTTTTT; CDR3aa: CSVAGHTNTGELFF
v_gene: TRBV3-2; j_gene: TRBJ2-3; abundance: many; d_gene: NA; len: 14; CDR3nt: TGTGCCACACTAGCGGGGATTAGCACAGATACGCAGTATTTT; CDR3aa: CATLAGISTDTQYF
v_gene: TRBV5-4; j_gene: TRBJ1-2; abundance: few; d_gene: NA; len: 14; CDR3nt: TGTGCCAGCAGCCCCGCCGTAGGAGGCTATGGCTACACCTTC; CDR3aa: CASSPAVGGYGYTF
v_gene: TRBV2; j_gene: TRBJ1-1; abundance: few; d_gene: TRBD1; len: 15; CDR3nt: TGTGCCAGCCTCTTTGAGGGGACAGTGAACACTGAAGCTTTCTTT; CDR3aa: CASLFEGTVNTEAFF
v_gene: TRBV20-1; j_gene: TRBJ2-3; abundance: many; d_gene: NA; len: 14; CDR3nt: TGCAGTGCTATAACCAGCGGTTCCACAGATACGCAGTATTTT; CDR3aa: CSAITSGSTDTQYF
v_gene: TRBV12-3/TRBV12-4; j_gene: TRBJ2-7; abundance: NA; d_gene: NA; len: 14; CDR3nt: TGTGCCAGCAGGCCGGCGACAGGCTCCTACGAGCAGTACTTC; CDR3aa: CASRPATGSYEQYF
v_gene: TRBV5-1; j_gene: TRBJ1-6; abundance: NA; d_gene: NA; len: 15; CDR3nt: TGCGCCAGCAGCTTGTCCAGCTCCTATAATTCACCCCTCCACTTT; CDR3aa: CASSLSSSYNSPLHF